This T cell receptor beta chain appears in the sequencing data of a study of OX40 agonist ivuxolimab in advanced cancers. Study-level background: Patients were infused with ivuxolimab every 2 weeks at 0.01 to 10 mg/kg. Age averaged roughly 60 years (range about 23 to 85), and approximately 80% were male. Therapy given before enrollment (anti-PD-1, anti-PD-L1 or anti-CTLA-4) was allowed, and approximately 40% had some. General study points: At doses 0.1 to 3.0 mg/kg, CD4+ and CD8+ clones expanded.

The CDR3 is 15 amino acids. Trimming took 4 bases from V and 3 from J; bases not matched to a gene: 2. Germline V gives CDR1 SGHTA, CDR2 FQGTGA. The repertoire was sequenced with immunoSEQ multiplex PCR; TCRdb's copy has only in-frame clones and lacks some. The sample has about 130,000 clones, 90% seen once. A word on this clone: Its matching antigen is unknown.

The receptor was isolated from an adult with an advanced solid tumor such as melanoma, head and neck, liver or kidney cancer. The input for sequencing was CD4+ or CD8+ T cells sorted from blood, taken in a trial of the OX40 agonist ivuxolimab. This sequence joins TRBV7-3 and TRBJ2-1; 11 bases are shared with TRBD2. CDR3 nucleotides: TGTGCCAGCAGCTCAGGACTAGCGGGCTACAATGAGCAGTTCTTC. This translates into CASSSGLAGYNEQFF.